This record looks at one T cell receptor (beta chain) sequence and its context. Its antigen remains unidentified. The germline V and J ends were trimmed by 5 bases and 4 bases, with 15 bases remaining between them. Germline lookup yields CDR1 SGHRS and CDR2 YFSETQ. The CDR3 has 15 amino acids. The data are from a study of T cell responses to AZD1222 COVID-19 vaccine. Measured with immunoSEQ multiplex PCR; TCRdb has only the in-frame clones, and not every one. The data show 150,000 to 180,000 clones, with 70% to 90% seen just once and 5.5% held by the top ten. Study outcomes and limitations: Receipt of two AZD1222 doses was followed by a rise in Spike-specific TCR breadth and depth.

This material consisted of peripheral blood, taken on day 0 of MenACWY control vaccination. The TCR comes from an adult in good health. The chain couples TRBV5-1 to TRBJ2-2; tentatively, D is TRBD2 (6 bases). The CDR3 DNA is TGCGCCAGCAGGGTTGGACAAGCGGGCACCGGGGAGCTGTTTTTT. This encodes CASRVGQAGTGELFF. Complete variable domain (other parts from reference TRBV5-1 and TRBJ2-2): KAGVTQTPRYLIKTRGQQVTLSCSPISGHRSVSWYQQTPGQGLQFLFEYFSETQRNKGNFPGRFSGRQFSNSRSEMNVSTLELGDSALYLCASRVGQAGTGELFFGEGSRLTVL.